This entry features one TCR beta chain sequence. Antigen specificity is unknown. The sample is drawn from a study of T-cell memory formation after mild COVID-19. Study results and limitations: Cross-reactive memory appears to have joined, as suggested by some responding clones showing up in pre-infection memory. Day 15 to 85 contracting clones showed balanced CD4/CD8; later expanders leaned CD4+. Specificity for SARS-CoV-2 was not confirmed among the second-wave clones peaking on day 37.

The CDR3 has 16 amino acids. Germline V gives CDR1 MNHEY, CDR2 SVGAGI. V shed 2 bases and J 1 base; nucleotides not matched to a gene: 2. Amplification by 5'RACE using constant-segment primers produced TCR alpha and TCR beta cDNA libraries that carried sample barcodes and UMIs. TCRdb passed the 5' RACE reads through MiXCR, listing each CDR3 protein once. In the table there are roughly 410,000 distinct CDR3 sequences, about 24% of which are singletons. V usage is TRBV6-5 and J usage is TRBJ2-2; 9 bases are a match to TRBD2. Sequenced material: PBMCs or a T cell subset sorted from them (not recorded which). The TCR was taken from an adult woman who had mild COVID-19 (a few samples of this study predate the infection). Cell type and time point are not known. This chain's CDR3 is CASSYRLAVNTGELFF. In DNA form, the CDR3 reads TGTGCCAGCAGTTACCGACTAGCGGTGAACACCGGGGAGCTGTTTTTT.